This T cell receptor (beta chain) was observed in a study of beta chain features in type 1 diabetes. At the level of the study: Sorted cells from all samples, numbering approximately 110,000,000, were examined.

This clone was counted only a few times. The antigen remains unidentified. CDR3 size: 13 residues. Germline-derived CDR1 and CDR2 are SQVTM and ANQGSEA. Trimming cost V 6 bases and J 3 bases, with 12 bases left between them. Findings and caveats of the study: Compared with healthy donors, patients appeared to share more similar naive, central memory and regulatory TCRB repertoires. TCRB CDR3 length was moderately but significantly reduced in all four CD4+ subsets of Type 1 diabetes patients. More deletions and fewer insertions at VDJ junctions were seen in type 1 diabetes patients.

Expressed TCRB transcripts were sequenced after all isolated RNA was converted to cDNA. Here immunoSEQ multiplex PCR was the method, and the copy in TCRdb shows in-frame clones only, minus some. The sample includes around 240,000 clones, 68% of them seen just once. The sequence derives from a young man in good health. Source material: naive CD4+ T cells from blood. The J gene is TRBJ2-1, the V gene TRBV29-1; D not resolved. Here the CDR3 reads CSVETDLYNEQFF. The CDR3 DNA reads TGCAGCGTCGAGACGGACCTCTACAATGAGCAGTTCTTC.